A selection of T cell receptor beta chains follows, all from one sample in a study of blood T cell repertoires in COVID-19. Produced via immunoSEQ multiplex PCR; TCRdb's table is partial and in-frame only. This sample has roughly 380,000 clones; approximately 89% occur once, and the top ten carry under 2%. The specimen sequenced was peripheral blood. These receptors originate from a woman aged 40 to 55 with COVID-19, enrolled during active disease. Each CDR3 is given without its conserved first and last residue.

j_call v_call cdr3_aa
TRBJ2-1 TRBV9 ASSAPRGRAPEHNEQF
TRBJ2-7 TRBV3-1/TRBV3-2 ASSQDSTRLREQY
TRBJ1-1 TRBV5-1 ASSLRQGLNTEAF
TRBJ2-7 TRBV7-3 ASSQGGEQY
TRBJ2-7 TRBV28 ASSLGQEIYEQY
TRBJ2-1 TRBV7-9 ASSLSRGTEGSEQF
TRBJ2-3 TRBV18 ASSPPGLAGGTDTQY
TRBJ2-7 TRBV6-5 ASSYSRDPAYEQY
TRBJ2-7 TRBV27 ASSREARISYEQY
TRBJ1-4 TRBV18 ASSPSRDRHNEKLF
TRBJ2-7 TRBV7-9 ASSFSGRSYEQY
TRBJ1-2 TRBV27 ASSFGANYGYT
TRBJ2-1 TRBV3-1/TRBV3-2 ASSQLGQGVDEQF
TRBJ1-6 TRBV9 ASSVTGSPLH
TRBJ1-4 TRBV7-9 ASSSKEGNEKLF
TRBJ2-1 TRBV6-2/TRBV6-3 ASSYGGRAYNEQF
TRBJ2-5 TRBV5-1 ASSHRSQETQY
TRBJ2-2 TRBV5-8 ASSRTVNTGELF
TRBJ2-6 TRBV18 ASSPTGGEANVLT
TRBJ2-5 TRBV2 ASTSLGETQY
TRBJ1-1 TRBV6-5 ASNKAAATEAF
TRBJ1-6 TRBV2 ASSAYNSPLH
TRBJ1-2 TRBV5-4 ASSLGGDGGYT
TRBJ1-4 TRBV28 ASRQPPRGLF
TRBJ1-1 TRBV19 ASTLSGGEAF
TRBJ1-6 TRBV19 ASMTGTAYNSPLH
TRBJ1-2 TRBV28 ASSFAAPGGYGYT
TRBJ1-5 TRBV7-9 ASSLGQGGDQPQH
TRBJ2-2 TRBV7-9 ASSLGSANTGELF
TRBJ2-2 TRBV7-9 ASSLVGLAGAGELF
TRBJ1-3 TRBV9 ASSVEALRGVSGNTIY
TRBJ2-5 TRBV7-6 ASSSFTSQETQY
TRBJ1-3 TRBV30 AWSSYRQTRNVNTIY
TRBJ2-7 TRBV19 ASSIVAFYEQY
TRBJ1-3 TRBV28 ASNTAGNTIY
TRBJ2-2 TRBV7-9 ASSIGTGRTGELF
TRBJ2-7 TRBV7-3 ASSPTSDSYEQY
TRBJ1-5 TRBV18 ASSPDRNNQPQH
TRBJ2-1 TRBV2 ASSDPGTGYEQF
TRBJ2-3 TRBV2 ASSGTGGTDTQY
TRBJ2-7 TRBV19 ASSPGQASYEQY
TRBJ1-2 TRBV28 ASSFSPPQGYGYT
TRBJ2-5 TRBV15 ATSRVAGVGGETQY
TRBJ2-1 TRBV5-1 ASSFLARQNNEQF
TRBJ1-2 TRBV25-1 ASSEQIPMAGPPSGYT
TRBJ1-1 TRBV7-2 ASSSGGKAF
TRBJ2-3 TRBV28 AVSGGPRDTQY
TRBJ1-2 TRBV19 ASSTRDYGYT
TRBJ1-1 TRBV18 ASSPKGTGEGTEAF
TRBJ1-1 TRBV7-2 ASSSRVDTEAF
TRBJ2-5 TRBV9 ASSVTTDGGGTQY
TRBJ2-4 TRBV11-2 ASSLGVGVKNIQY
TRBJ1-1 TRBV6-2/TRBV6-3 ASSYGVGSTEAF
TRBJ1-1 TRBV9 ASSVGIGANTEAF